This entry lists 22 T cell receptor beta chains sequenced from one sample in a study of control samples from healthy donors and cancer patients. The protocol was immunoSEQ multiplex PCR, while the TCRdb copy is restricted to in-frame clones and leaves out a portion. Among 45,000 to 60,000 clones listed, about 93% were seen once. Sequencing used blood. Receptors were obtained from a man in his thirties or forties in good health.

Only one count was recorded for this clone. CDR3 nucleotides: TGTGCCAGCAGCTGGACTAGCGGGGGGGATACGCAGTATTTT. It encodes CASSWTSGGDTQYF. V usage is TRBV7-3 and J usage is TRBJ2-3; 14 bases agree with TRBD2. The CDR3 length is 14 residues. V lost 4 bases to trimming and J lost 6 bases; unmatched junction nucleotides: 0. Looked up from germline, CDR1 is SGHTA and CDR2 is FQGTGA.

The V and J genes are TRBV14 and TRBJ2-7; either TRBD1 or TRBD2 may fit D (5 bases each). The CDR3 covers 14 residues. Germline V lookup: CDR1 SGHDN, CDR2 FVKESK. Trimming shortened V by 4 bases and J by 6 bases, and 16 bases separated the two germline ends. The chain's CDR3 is CASSLGVLPLEQYF. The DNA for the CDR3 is TGTGCCAGCAGCCTGGGGGTGTTACCCCTCGAGCAGTACTTC.

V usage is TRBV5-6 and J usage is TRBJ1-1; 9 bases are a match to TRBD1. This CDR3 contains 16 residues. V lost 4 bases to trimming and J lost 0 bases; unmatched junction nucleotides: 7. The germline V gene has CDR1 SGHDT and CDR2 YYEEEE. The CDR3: CASSGWDRALNTEAFF. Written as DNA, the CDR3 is TGTGCCAGCAGCGGATGGGACAGGGCCTTGAACACTGAAGCTTTCTTT.

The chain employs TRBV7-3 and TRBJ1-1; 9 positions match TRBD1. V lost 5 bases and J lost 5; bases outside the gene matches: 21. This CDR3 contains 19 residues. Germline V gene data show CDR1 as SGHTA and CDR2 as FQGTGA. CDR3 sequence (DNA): TGTGCCAGCAGCCCCGATTTATTAGCCGGGACAGGGTTGAGGACTGAAGCTTTCTTT. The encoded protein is CASSPDLLAGTGLRTEAFF.

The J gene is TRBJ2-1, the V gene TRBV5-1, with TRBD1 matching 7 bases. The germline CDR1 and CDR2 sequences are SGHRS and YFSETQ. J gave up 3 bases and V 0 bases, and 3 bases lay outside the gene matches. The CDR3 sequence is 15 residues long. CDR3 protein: CASSLVPGGYNEQFF. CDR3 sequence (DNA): TGCGCCAGCAGCTTGGTACCAGGGGGCTACAATGAGCAGTTCTTC.

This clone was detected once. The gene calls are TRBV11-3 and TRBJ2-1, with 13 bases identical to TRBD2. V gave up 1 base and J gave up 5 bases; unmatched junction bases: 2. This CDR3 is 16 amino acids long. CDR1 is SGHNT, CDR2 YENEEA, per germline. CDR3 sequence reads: CASSLVGTSGNNEQFF. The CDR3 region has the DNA TGTGCCAGCAGCTTAGTTGGGACTAGCGGGAACAATGAGCAGTTCTTC.

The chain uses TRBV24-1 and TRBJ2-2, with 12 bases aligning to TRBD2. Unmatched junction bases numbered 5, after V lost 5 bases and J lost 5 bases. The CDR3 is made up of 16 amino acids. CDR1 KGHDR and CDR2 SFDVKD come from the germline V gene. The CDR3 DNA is TGTGCCACCAGTGTTGGACTAGCGGGATGGACCGGGGAGCTGTTTTTT. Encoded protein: CATSVGLAGWTGELFF.

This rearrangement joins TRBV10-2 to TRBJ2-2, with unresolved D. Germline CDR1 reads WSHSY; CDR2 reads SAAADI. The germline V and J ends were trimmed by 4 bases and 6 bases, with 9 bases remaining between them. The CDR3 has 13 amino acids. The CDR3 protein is CASSATASGELFF. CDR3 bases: TGCGCCAGCAGTGCCACTGCATCCGGGGAGCTGTTTTTT.

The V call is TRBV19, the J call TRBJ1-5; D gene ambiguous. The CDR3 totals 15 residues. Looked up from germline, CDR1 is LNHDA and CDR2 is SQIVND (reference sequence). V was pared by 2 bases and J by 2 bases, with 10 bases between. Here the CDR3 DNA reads TGTGCCAGTAGTATAAGTCGGCAGGGCAATCAGCCCCAGCATTTT. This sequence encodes CASSISRQGNQPQHF.

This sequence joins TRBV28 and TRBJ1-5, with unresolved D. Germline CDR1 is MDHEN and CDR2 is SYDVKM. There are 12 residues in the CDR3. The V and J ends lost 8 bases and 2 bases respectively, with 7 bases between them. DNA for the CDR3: TGTGCCAGCCGCCCTGGCAATCAGCCCCAGCATTTT. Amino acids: CASRPGNQPQHF.

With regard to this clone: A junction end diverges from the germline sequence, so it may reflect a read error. The CDR3, as DNA: TGTGCCTGGAGATCCCCGCCCGGGACAGCGCTTTTC. Protein: CAWRSPPGTALF. The rearrangement links TRBV30 to TRBJ2-7; 7 bases fit TRBD1. CDR3 length: 12 amino acids. Germline V gene lookup returns CDR1 GTSNPN and CDR2 SVGIG (reference sequence).

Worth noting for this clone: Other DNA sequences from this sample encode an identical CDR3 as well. The CDR3 spells CSASGPGANVLTF. Here the CDR3 DNA reads TGCAGCGCCTCAGGACCTGGGGCCAACGTCCTGACTTTC. The rearrangement joins TRBV29-1 to TRBJ2-6; no reliable D call. Germline V gives CDR1 SQVTM, CDR2 ANQGSEA. V gave up 7 bases and J gave up 2 bases, with 9 bases separating them. CDR3 length: 13 amino acids.

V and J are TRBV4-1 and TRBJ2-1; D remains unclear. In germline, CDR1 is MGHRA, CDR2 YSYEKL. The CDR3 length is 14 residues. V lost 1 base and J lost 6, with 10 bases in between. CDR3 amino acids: CASSQGNSFNEQFF. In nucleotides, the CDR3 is TGCGCCAGCAGCCAAGGCAATAGCTTCAATGAGCAGTTCTTC.

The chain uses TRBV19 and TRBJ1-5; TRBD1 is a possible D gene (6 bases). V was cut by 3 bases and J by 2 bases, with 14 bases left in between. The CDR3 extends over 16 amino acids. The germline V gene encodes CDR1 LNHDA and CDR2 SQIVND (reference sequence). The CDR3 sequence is CASSIGGGGGNQPQHF. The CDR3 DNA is TGTGCCAGTAGTATTGGCGGGGGCGGCGGCAATCAGCCCCAGCATTTT.

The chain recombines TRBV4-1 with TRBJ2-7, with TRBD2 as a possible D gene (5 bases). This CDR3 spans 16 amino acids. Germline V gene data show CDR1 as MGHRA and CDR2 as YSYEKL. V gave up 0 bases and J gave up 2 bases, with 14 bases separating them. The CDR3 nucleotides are TGCGCCAGCAGCCAAGATCGTCCGGGATCGGCCTACGAGCAGTACTTC. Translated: CASSQDRPGSAYEQYF.

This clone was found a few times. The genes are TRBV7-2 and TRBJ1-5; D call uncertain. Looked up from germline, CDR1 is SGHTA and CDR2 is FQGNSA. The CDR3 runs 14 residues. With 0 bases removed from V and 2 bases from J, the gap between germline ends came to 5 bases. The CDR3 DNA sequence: TGTGCCAGCAGCTTAGCGTTACGCAATCAGCCCCAGCATTTT. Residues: CASSLALRNQPQHF.

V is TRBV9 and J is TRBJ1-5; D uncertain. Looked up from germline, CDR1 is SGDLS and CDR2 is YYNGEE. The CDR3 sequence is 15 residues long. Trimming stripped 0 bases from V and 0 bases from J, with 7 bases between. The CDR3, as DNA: TGTGCCAGCAGCGTAGGGGAGGTTAGCAATCAGCCCCAGCATTTT. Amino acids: CASSVGEVSNQPQHF.

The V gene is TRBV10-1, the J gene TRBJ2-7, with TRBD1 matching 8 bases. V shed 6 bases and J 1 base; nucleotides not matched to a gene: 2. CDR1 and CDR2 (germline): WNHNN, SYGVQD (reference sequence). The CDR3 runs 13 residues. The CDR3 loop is CASSRDRSYEQYF. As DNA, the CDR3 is TGCGCCAGCAGCCGGGACAGGTCCTACGAGCAGTACTTC.

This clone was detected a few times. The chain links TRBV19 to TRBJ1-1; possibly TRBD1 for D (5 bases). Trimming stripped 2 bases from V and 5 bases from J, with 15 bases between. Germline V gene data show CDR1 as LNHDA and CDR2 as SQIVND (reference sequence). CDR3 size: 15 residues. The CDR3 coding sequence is TGTGCCAGTAGTATAAGTGGGGGGGACCAGACTGAAGCTTTCTTT. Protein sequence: CASSISGGDQTEAFF.

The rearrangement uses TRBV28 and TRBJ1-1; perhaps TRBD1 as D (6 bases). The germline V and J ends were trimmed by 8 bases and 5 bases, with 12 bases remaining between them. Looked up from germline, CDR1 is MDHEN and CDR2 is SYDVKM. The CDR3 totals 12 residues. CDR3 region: CASWRGRTEAFF. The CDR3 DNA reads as TGTGCCAGCTGGAGGGGGAGGACTGAAGCTTTCTTT.

CDR3 in amino acids: CASSQDPGGRYEQYF. The CDR3, as DNA: TGCGCCAGCAGCCAAGACCCCGGTGGTAGGTACGAGCAGTACTTC. The gene calls are TRBV4-3 and TRBJ2-7; the D is unclear. Trimming pared 0 bases from V and 4 bases from J, leaving 13 bases between. Germline V lookup: CDR1 LGHNA, CDR2 YSLEER. The length of the CDR3 is 15 residues.

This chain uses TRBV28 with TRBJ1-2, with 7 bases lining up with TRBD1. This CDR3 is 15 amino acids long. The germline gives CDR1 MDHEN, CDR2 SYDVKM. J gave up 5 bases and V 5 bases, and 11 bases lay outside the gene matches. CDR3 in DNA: TGTGCCAGCAGTCCCTCTGACAGGGAGCTTTATGGCTACACCTTC. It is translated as CASSPSDRELYGYTF.